The rows below give T cell receptor beta chains drawn from one sample of a study of blood T cell repertoires in COVID-19. Using immunoSEQ multiplex PCR, the repertoire was profiled, and TCRdb retains in-frame clones only, with some absent. This sample carries about 54,000 clones, about 89% of them seen once, and the ten largest clones take around 7.2%. The sequencing sample was made of peripheral blood. The receptors originated from a woman aged 60 to 75 with active or convalescent COVID-19. Both conserved end residues are part of each CDR3. D genes are given only for firm matches. Some rows have no size entry. The others give once, few or many, or a class for an expanded clone.

D gene: NA; J gene: TRBJ2-3; V gene: TRBV20-1; clone size: NA; CDR3 DNA: TGCAGTGCTAGTTTGCGGCGAAGCACAGATACGCAGTATTTT; CDR3 protein: CSASLRRSTDTQYF
D gene: NA; J gene: TRBJ1-3; V gene: TRBV12-3/TRBV12-4; clone size: NA; CDR3 DNA: TGTGCCAGCAGTTTGAGTTCTGGAAACACCATATATTTT; CDR3 protein: CASSLSSGNTIYF
D gene: NA; J gene: TRBJ2-7; V gene: TRBV3-1/TRBV3-2; clone size: NA; CDR3 DNA: TGTGCCAGCAGCCAAGAGAGGCGGCTGTACTACGAGCAGTACTTC; CDR3 protein: CASSQERRLYYEQYF
D gene: TRBD1; J gene: TRBJ1-5; V gene: TRBV29-1; clone size: NA; CDR3 DNA: TGCAGCGTTTCCTGGACAGGGGGCAATCAGCCCCAGCATTTT; CDR3 protein: CSVSWTGGNQPQHF
D gene: NA; J gene: TRBJ1-1; V gene: TRBV30; clone size: few; CDR3 DNA: TGTGCCTGGAGTATCGGGGTAAGGACTGAAGCTTTCTTT; CDR3 protein: CAWSIGVRTEAFF
D gene: TRBD1; J gene: TRBJ1-4; V gene: TRBV28; clone size: NA; CDR3 DNA: TGTGCCAGCAGTTTGGGGACAGGGGGAATTAATGAAAAACTGTTTTTT; CDR3 protein: CASSLGTGGINEKLFF
D gene: NA; J gene: TRBJ2-1; V gene: TRBV6-5; clone size: NA; CDR3 DNA: TGTGCCAGCGGAACTAGGAATGAGCAGTTCTTC; CDR3 protein: CASGTRNEQFF
D gene: TRBD2; J gene: TRBJ2-1; V gene: TRBV28; clone size: NA; CDR3 DNA: TGTGCCAGCAGTTTAATAGCGGGGGGGATATACAATGAGCAGTTCTTC; CDR3 protein: CASSLIAGGIYNEQFF
D gene: TRBD2; J gene: TRBJ2-3; V gene: TRBV5-5; clone size: NA; CDR3 DNA: TGTGCCAGCAGGCTAGCGGGAGCCATAGATACGCAGTATTTT; CDR3 protein: CASRLAGAIDTQYF
D gene: TRBD2; J gene: TRBJ2-3; V gene: TRBV19; clone size: NA; CDR3 DNA: TGTGCCAGTAGCTCAAACCCAAATAGACTAGCGGCTCACACAGATACGCAGTATTTT; CDR3 protein: CASSSNPNRLAAHTDTQYF
D gene: TRBD2; J gene: TRBJ2-1; V gene: TRBV30; clone size: NA; CDR3 DNA: TGTGCCTGGAGTGTGAGACGGGGGGGCCTCTACAATGAGCAGTTCTTC; CDR3 protein: CAWSVRRGGLYNEQFF
D gene: TRBD1; J gene: TRBJ2-7; V gene: TRBV6-1; clone size: NA; CDR3 DNA: TGTGCCAGCAGTGAAGGGACAGGGCTTCTCGGGCAGTACTTC; CDR3 protein: CASSEGTGLLGQYF
D gene: TRBD2; J gene: TRBJ2-3; V gene: TRBV11-2; clone size: NA; CDR3 DNA: TGTGCCAGCAGCACTAGCGGGAATACGCAGTATTTT; CDR3 protein: CASSTSGNTQYF
D gene: TRBD1; J gene: TRBJ1-1; V gene: TRBV12-3/TRBV12-4; clone size: NA; CDR3 DNA: TGTGCCAGCACCAGGGGGCAGAACACTGAAGCTTTCTTT; CDR3 protein: CASTRGQNTEAFF
D gene: TRBD2; J gene: TRBJ2-2; V gene: TRBV9; clone size: NA; CDR3 DNA: TGTGCCAGCAGCCGAATTACTAGCGGTAACACCGGGGAGCTGTTTTTT; CDR3 protein: CASSRITSGNTGELFF
D gene: NA; J gene: TRBJ2-7; V gene: TRBV11-3; clone size: NA; CDR3 DNA: TGTGCCAGCAGCCCGACCGGAGACCCCTACGAGCAGTACTTC; CDR3 protein: CASSPTGDPYEQYF
D gene: TRBD1; J gene: TRBJ1-3; V gene: TRBV3-1/TRBV3-2; clone size: NA; CDR3 DNA: TGTGCCAGCAGCCGACGACAGGGTTCTGGAAACACCATATATTTT; CDR3 protein: CASSRRQGSGNTIYF